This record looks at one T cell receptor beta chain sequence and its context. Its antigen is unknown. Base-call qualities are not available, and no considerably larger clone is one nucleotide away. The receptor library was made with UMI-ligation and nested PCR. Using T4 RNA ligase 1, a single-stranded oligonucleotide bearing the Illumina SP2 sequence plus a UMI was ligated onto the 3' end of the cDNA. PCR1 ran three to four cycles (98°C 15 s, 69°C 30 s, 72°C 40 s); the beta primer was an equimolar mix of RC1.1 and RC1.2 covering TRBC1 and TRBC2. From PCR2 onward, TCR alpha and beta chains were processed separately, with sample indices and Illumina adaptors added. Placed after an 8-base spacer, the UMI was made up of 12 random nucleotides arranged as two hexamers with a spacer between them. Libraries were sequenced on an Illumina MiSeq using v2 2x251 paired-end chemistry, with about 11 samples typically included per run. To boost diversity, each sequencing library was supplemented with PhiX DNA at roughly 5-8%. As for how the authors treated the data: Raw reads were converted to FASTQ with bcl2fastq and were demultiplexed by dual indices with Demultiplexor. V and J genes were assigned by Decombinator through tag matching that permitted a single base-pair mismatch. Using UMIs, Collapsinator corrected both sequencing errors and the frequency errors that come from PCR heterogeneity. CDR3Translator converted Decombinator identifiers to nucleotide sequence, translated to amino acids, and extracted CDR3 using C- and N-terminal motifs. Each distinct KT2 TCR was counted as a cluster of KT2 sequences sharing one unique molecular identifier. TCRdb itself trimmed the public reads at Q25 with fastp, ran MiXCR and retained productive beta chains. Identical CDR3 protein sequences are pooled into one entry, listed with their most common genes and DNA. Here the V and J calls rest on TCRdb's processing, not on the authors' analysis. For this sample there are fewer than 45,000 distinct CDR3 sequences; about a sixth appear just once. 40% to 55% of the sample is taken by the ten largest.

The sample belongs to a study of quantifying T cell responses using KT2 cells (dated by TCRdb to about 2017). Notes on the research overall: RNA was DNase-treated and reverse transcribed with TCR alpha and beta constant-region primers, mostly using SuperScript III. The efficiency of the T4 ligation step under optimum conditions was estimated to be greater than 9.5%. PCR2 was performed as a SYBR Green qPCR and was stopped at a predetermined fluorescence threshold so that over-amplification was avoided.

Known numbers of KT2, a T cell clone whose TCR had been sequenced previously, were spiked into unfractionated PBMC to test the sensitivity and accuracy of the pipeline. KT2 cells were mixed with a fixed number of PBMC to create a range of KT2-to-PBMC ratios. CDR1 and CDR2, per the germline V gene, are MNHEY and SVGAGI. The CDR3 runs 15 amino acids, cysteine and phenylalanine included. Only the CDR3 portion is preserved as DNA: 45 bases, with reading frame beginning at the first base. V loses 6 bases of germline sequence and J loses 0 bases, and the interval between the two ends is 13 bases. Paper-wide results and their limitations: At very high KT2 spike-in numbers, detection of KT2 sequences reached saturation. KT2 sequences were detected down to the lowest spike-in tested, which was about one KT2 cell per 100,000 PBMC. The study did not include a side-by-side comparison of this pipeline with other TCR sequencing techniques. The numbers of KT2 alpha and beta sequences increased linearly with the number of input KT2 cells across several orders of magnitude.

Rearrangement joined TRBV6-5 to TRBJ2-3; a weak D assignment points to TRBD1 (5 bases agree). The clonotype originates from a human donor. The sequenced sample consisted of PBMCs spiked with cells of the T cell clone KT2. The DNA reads TGTGCCAGCAGGCCGAGACAGCTGAGCACAGATACGCAGTATTTT. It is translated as CASRPRQLSTDTQYF.